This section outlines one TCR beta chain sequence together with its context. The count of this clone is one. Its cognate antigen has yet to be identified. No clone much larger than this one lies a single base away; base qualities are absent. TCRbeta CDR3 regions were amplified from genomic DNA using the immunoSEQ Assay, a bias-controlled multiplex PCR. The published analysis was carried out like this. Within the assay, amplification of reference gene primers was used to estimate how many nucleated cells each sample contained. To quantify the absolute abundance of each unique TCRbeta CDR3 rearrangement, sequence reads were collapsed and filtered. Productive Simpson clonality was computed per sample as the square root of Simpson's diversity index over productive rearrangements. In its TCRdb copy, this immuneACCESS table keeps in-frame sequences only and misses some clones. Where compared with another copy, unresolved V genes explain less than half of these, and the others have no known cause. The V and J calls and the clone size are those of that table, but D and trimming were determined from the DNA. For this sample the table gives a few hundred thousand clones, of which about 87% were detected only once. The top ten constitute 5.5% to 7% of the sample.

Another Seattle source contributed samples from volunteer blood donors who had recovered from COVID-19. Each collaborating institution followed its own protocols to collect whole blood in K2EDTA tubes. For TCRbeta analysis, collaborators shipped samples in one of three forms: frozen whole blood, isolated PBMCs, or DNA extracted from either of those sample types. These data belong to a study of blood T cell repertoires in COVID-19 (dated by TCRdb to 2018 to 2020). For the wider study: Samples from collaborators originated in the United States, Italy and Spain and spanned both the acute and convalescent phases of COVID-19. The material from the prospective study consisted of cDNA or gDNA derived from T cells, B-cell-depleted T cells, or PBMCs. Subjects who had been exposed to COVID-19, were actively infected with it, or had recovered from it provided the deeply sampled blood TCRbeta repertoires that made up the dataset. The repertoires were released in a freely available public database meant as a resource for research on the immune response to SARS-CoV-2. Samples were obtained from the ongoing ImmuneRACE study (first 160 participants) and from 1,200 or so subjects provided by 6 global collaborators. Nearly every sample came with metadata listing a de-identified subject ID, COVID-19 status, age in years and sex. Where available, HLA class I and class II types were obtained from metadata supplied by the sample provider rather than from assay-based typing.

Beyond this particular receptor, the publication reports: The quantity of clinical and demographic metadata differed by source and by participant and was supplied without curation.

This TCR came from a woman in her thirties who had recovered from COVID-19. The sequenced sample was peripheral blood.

In nucleotide form, the sequence is TGTGCCAGCACCAGACGGGGGGGGAGCTCCTACAATGAGCAGTTCTTC. Its protein reads: CASTRRGGSSYNEQFF. The chain is assembled from TRBV25-1 and TRBJ2-1; 8 central nucleotides agree with TRBD2. CDR1 and CDR2 (MGHDK, SYGVNS) derive from the germline V gene. V trim: 7 bases; J trim: 0 bases; unmatched bases: 8. The CDR3 goes from the cysteine to the phenylalanine over 16 residues. The read is trimmed to its CDR3 DNA, 48 bases read in frame from base 1.